This section outlines one T cell receptor (beta chain) sequence together with its context. Primers for the PCR totalled 60 Vbeta and 13 Jbeta. Measured with immunoSEQ multiplex PCR; TCRdb has only the in-frame clones, and not every one. The sample gives about 150,000 clones, more than 8% of which show up once; 1.8% is in the top ten. In germline, CDR1 is MDHEN, CDR2 SYDVKM. CDR3 length: 15 residues. With V trimmed by 3 bases and J by 1 base, 6 bases remained unmatched. The data derive from a study of cytomegalovirus exposure and HLA in healthy donors. At the level of the study: Of all 370 or so donors who were genotyped, roughly 81% belonged to the Caucasian-associated ancestry cluster.

This chain uses TRBV28 with TRBJ2-7; 7 nucleotides line up with TRBD2. The source is a man in his fifties in good health and CMV-seronegative. The sequenced sample consisted of PBMCs. DNA of the CDR3: TGTGCCAGCAGTTTGGGCGGGGGTCCATCCTACGAGCAGTACTTC. Translated, it gives CASSLGGGPSYEQYF.